A selection of T cell receptor beta chains follows, all from one sample in a study of blood T cell repertoires in COVID-19. Measured with immunoSEQ multiplex PCR; TCRdb has only the in-frame clones, and not every one. Here the sample spans about 59,000 clones, about 70% being singletons. Sequenced: peripheral blood. Receptors originate from a woman in her sixties or seventies with acute or convalescent COVID-19. CDR3s include the opening cysteine and the closing phenylalanine or tryptophan. A D gene is named only where the DNA matches it firmly. Expanded clones are given a class, and other clones once, few, many or no size at all.

clone_size d_call j_call v_call cdr3_nt cdr3_aa
- - TRBJ2-2 TRBV18 TGTGCCAGCTCAAAGGAGGGGAACACCGGGGAGCTGTTTTTT CASSKEGNTGELFF
- - TRBJ2-3 TRBV15 TGTGCCACCAGCAGAGATAGGAGGGAATCAGATACGCAGTATTTT CATSRDRRESDTQYF
- - TRBJ1-1 TRBV5-8 TGTGCCAGCAGCTTGCAGGGCAGCACTGAAGCTTTCTTT CASSLQGSTEAFF
- TRBD1 TRBJ1-5 TRBV19 TGTGCCAGTAACTCGGGACAGGGGGCTAGAGGGGATTCTCAGCATTTT CASNSGQGARGDSQHF
- TRBD1 TRBJ2-1 TRBV9 TGTGCCAGCAGCCGGACAGGGGAAGTACCTGAGCAGTTCTTC CASSRTGEVPEQFF
- - TRBJ2-5 TRBV7-2 TGTGCCAGCAGCTCAACCAGGGGAGCAGAGACCCAGTACTTC CASSSTRGAETQYF
- - TRBJ1-5 TRBV7-9 TGTGCCAGCAGCTTAGAGGGTGGCGGGAATCAGCCCCAGCATTTT CASSLEGGGNQPQHF
- - TRBJ1-1 TRBV10-3 TGTGCCATCAGTGATCCGGGGGGTGCCGGCACTGAAGCTTTCTTT CAISDPGGAGTEAFF
many - TRBJ1-2 TRBV7-3 TGTGCCAGCAGCTTAAAAGGCCAGACTCTAGGAGGCTACACCTTC CASSLKGQTLGGYTF
few - TRBJ2-2 TRBV6-4 TGTGCCAGCAGTGATACCCCTAGCGACGGCCCCGGGGAGCTGTTTTTT CASSDTPSDGPGELFF
- - TRBJ1-1 TRBV3-1/TRBV3-2 TGTGCCAGCAGCCAAGAGGGGAGGCAAGCTTTCTTT CASSQEGRQAFF
- - TRBJ2-6 TRBV30 TGTGCCTGGAGGGGGTTCCTCAAGACCTCGGGAGGGGCCAACGTCCTGACTTTC CAWRGFLKTSGGANVLTF
few - TRBJ1-2 TRBV3-1/TRBV3-2 TGTGCCAGCACCCAAAGAGGTATTAACTATGGCTACACCTTC CASTQRGINYGYTF
- - TRBJ2-1 TRBV10-2 TGCGCCAGCAGTACCGGGACTTTTTCAAATGAGCAGTTCTTC CASSTGTFSNEQFF
- - TRBJ2-4 TRBV7-3 TGTGCCAGCAGCTTAAAGGGGGATGGCAAAAACATTCAGTACTTC CASSLKGDGKNIQYF
- - TRBJ1-5 TRBV5-5 TGTGCCAGCAGCTTTACCAATCAGGGACTGGGCCAGCCCCAGCATTTT CASSFTNQGLGQPQHF
- - TRBJ1-2 TRBV5-4 TGTGCCAGCAGCTCCGACAGTAAAACTAACTATGGCTACACCTTC CASSSDSKTNYGYTF
- TRBD1 TRBJ2-6 TRBV3-1/TRBV3-2 TGTGCCAGCAGCCAACCGTTGGGACAGGGGGCGTTACCTGGGGCCAACGTCCTGACTTTC CASSQPLGQGALPGANVLTF
few TRBD1 TRBJ1-4 TRBV18 TGTGCCAGCTCCCCTTTCGACAGGGGTAATGAAAAACTGTTTTTT CASSPFDRGNEKLFF
few TRBD1 TRBJ1-5 TRBV19 TGTGCCAGTAGGGACCGGGGCAGGGGGCGAGGCAATCAGCCCCAGCATTTT CASRDRGRGRGNQPQHF
- TRBD1 TRBJ2-1 TRBV19 TGTGCCAGTAGTGAGGGGGCTAATGAGCAGTTCTTC CASSEGANEQFF
- TRBD2 TRBJ2-3 TRBV15 TGTGCCACCAGCGGCGGGGGATTGGCAGATACGCAGTATTTT CATSGGGLADTQYF
once - TRBJ1-1 TRBV29-1 TGCAGTCATCAGGGGCTTAGCACTGAAGCTTTCTTT CSHQGLSTEAFF
- - TRBJ2-3 TRBV2 TGTGCCAGCCGCCACAGGACGGGCACAGATACGCAGTATTTT CASRHRTGTDTQYF
- TRBD1 TRBJ2-3 TRBV6-6 TGTGCCAGCAGAACCGGGACAGGGCTTGCAGATACGCAGTATTTT CASRTGTGLADTQYF
once - TRBJ1-1 TRBV29-1 TGCAGCGTAGAGCGACAGATGAACACTGAAGCTTTCTTT CSVERQMNTEAFF
once - TRBJ2-5 TRBV19 TGTGCCAGTAGCCACCGCAGACAGGCGTACCAAGAGACCCAGTACTTC CASSHRRQAYQETQYF
- TRBD2 TRBJ2-3 TRBV7-3 TGTGCCAGCAGCGCAGCGCGGGGGGGCAAAGATACGCAGTATTTT CASSAARGGKDTQYF
- - TRBJ2-1 TRBV7-7 TGTGCCAGCAGCTCCGGGGGGCCAGGCAATGAGCAGTTCTTC CASSSGGPGNEQFF
few - TRBJ2-3 TRBV19 TGTGCCAGTAGCACTAGCCCGAGCACAGATACGCAGTATTTT CASSTSPSTDTQYF
- - TRBJ2-5 TRBV5-1 TGCGCCAGCAGCCCCACAACACGACTAGTTTCAGAGACCCAGTACTTC CASSPTTRLVSETQYF
- TRBD2 TRBJ2-7 TRBV6-1 TGTGCCAGCAGTGAGACTAGCGGGGGGTATTACGAGCAGTACTTC CASSETSGGYYEQYF